The 10 T cell receptor beta chains reported below all come from one sample, sequenced in a study of blood T cell repertoires in COVID-19. Measured with immunoSEQ multiplex PCR; TCRdb has only the in-frame clones, and not every one. Among 150,000 to 200,000 clones listed, about 85% were seen once. The sequenced sample consisted of peripheral blood. These receptors came from a man aged 55-75 years with active or convalescent COVID-19.

The chain joins TRBV3-1 (or the pseudogene TRBV3-2) to TRBJ1-6; TRBD1 is a possible D gene (6 bases). The CDR3 sequence is 17 residues long. CDR1 LGHDT and CDR2 YNNKEL come from the germline V gene (reference sequence). The V end lost 4 bases, the J end lost 3 bases, and 16 bases lay between the germline ends. Written as DNA, the CDR3 is TGTGCCAGCAGCCCTCGAGGGGGGGGCAACTATAATTCACCCCTCCACTTT. It codes for CASSPRGGGNYNSPLHF.

In its sample, this clone was seen a few times. The rearrangement links TRBV9 to TRBJ1-6; D ambiguous. CDR3 length: 15 amino acids. The V end was cut by 0 bases, the J end by 9 bases, with 13 bases between. The germline V gene encodes CDR1 SGDLS and CDR2 YYNGEE. The CDR3 loop reads CASSVATGESSPLHF. CDR3 nucleotides: TGTGCCAGCAGCGTAGCAACCGGAGAGAGTTCACCCCTCCACTTT.

This rearrangement joins TRBV3-1 (or the pseudogene TRBV3-2) to TRBJ2-2; 7 bases match TRBD1. The length of the CDR3 is 14 residues. Germline trimming cut 5 bases from V and 0 bases from J; bases unmatched to any gene: 0. CDR1 and CDR2 from the germline V gene are LGHDT and YNNKEL (reference sequence). In nucleotides, the CDR3 is TGTGCCAGCAGCGGGACAGCGAACACCGGGGAGCTGTTTTTT. Protein sequence: CASSGTANTGELFF.

This chain uses TRBV7-2 with TRBJ2-5; weak D call: TRBD1 (5 bases). Germline loops: CDR1 SGHTA, CDR2 FQGNSA. V was trimmed by 2 bases and J by 4 bases, leaving 11 bases between them. The CDR3 has 14 amino acids. CDR3 sequence (DNA): TGTGCCAGCAGCTTATCCAGGGTCGGAGAGACCCAGTACTTC. Protein product: CASSLSRVGETQYF.

The chain uses TRBV19 and TRBJ1-5, with D possibly TRBD1 on 5 matching bases. V lost 0 bases, J lost 4 bases, and 19 bases lay in between. In germline, CDR1 is LNHDA, CDR2 SQIVND (reference sequence). This CDR3 has 18 amino acids. DNA for the CDR3: TGTGCCAGTAGTATAGATAACCGGGGGTACTACGAAAATCAGCCCCAGCATTTT. Translating it yields CASSIDNRGYYENQPQHF.

This clone was found a few times. The chain is built from TRBV10-3 and TRBJ2-7; 8 bases line up with TRBD1. The CDR3 sequence is 13 residues long. Trimming at V came to 6 bases and at J to 7 bases, leaving 8 bases not matched to a gene. Germline CDR1 reads ENHRY; CDR2 reads SYGVKD. In DNA, the CDR3 is TGTGCCATCAGCCAGACAGGGGTGGGGGAGCAGTACTTC. This sequence encodes CAISQTGVGEQYF.

This chain uses TRBV5-1 with TRBJ2-5; D possibly corresponds to TRBD2 (5 bases). The V end lost 3 bases, the J end lost 2 bases, and 11 bases lay between the germline ends. Germline V CDR1 and CDR2: SGHRS, YFSETQ. The CDR3 spans 14 residues. The CDR3 DNA is TGCGCCAGCAGCTGGAGCCGGGGTCAAGAGACCCAGTACTTC. This codes for CASSWSRGQETQYF.

This chain joins TRBV7-9 and TRBJ2-1; 8 positions agree with TRBD1. This CDR3 contains 15 residues. CDR1 is SEHNR and CDR2 is FQNEAQ in the germline V gene (reference sequence). With V trimmed by 6 bases and J by 7 bases, 11 bases remained unmatched. This CDR3 is CASRMGRTGHNEQFF. The CDR3 nucleotides are TGTGCCAGCAGAATGGGCCGGACAGGGCATAATGAGCAGTTCTTC.

This chain joins TRBV2 and TRBJ1-3; D is possibly TRBD1 (5 bases). The CDR3 contains 14 residues. The V gene's germline CDR1 is SNHLY and CDR2 FYNNEI. V lost 6 bases and J 0 bases, leaving 9 bases between the germline ends. CDR3 nucleotide sequence: TGTGCCAGCAGAGACGACAGCTCTGGAAACACCATATATTTT. Protein: CASRDDSSGNTIYF. The whole variable domain, remainder taken from reference TRBV2 and TRBJ1-3, is EPEVTQTPSHQVTQMGQEVILRCVPISNHLYFYWYRQILGQKVEFLVSFYNNEISEKSEIFDDQFSVERPDGSNFTLKIRSTKLEDSAMYFCASRDDSSGNTIYFGEGSWLTVV.

This chain joins TRBV19 and TRBJ1-5, with D perhaps TRBD1 (6 bases). Trimming pared 6 bases from V and 7 bases from J, leaving 19 bases between. The germline V gene has CDR1 LNHDA and CDR2 SQIVND (reference sequence). There are 15 residues in the CDR3. In nucleotides, the CDR3 is TGTGCCAGTAGGACCACAGGGATTATTGGGCAGCCCCAGCATTTT. Amino acids: CASRTTGIIGQPQHF.